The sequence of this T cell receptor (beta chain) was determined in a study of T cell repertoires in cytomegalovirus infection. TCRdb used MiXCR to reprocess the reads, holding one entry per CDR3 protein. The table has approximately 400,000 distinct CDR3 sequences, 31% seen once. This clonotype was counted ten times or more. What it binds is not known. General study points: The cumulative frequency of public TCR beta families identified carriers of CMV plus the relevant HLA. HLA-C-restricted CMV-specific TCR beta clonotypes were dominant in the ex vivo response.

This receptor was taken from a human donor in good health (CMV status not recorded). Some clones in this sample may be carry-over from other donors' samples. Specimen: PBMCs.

In nucleotides, the CDR3 is TGTGCCAGCAGTTTACCTCCCCCCGGACAGGGGCGCGGGGACACAGATACGCAGTATTTT. This translates into CASSLPPPGQGRGDTDTQYF. The V gene is TRBV28, the J gene TRBJ2-3; 9 bases map to TRBD1. Germline trimming cut 2 bases from V and 2 bases from J; bases unmatched to any gene: 17. This CDR3 is 20 amino acids long. Germline V gene lookup returns CDR1 MDHEN and CDR2 SYDVKM.